The sequence of this T cell receptor beta chain was determined in a study of CD8 T cells in Susac syndrome. From blood CD8+ and CD4+ T cells, TCR beta sequences were generated. Negative magnetic isolation gave CD8+ and CD4+ cells; FACS enriched CD8+ TEMRA. Germline V gene lookup returns CDR1 SGHVS and CDR2 FQNEAQ. The CDR3 length is 14 residues. V shed 6 bases, J shed 13 bases, and the junction held 15 bases outside the gene matches. Reverse transcription of about 0.5 to 1 ug RNA used random hexamers. TCRdb passed the immunoSEQ multiplex PCR reads through MiXCR, listing each CDR3 protein once. The sample includes around 180,000 distinct CDR3 sequences, roughly 96% of them seen just once.

This chain links TRBV7-8 with TRBJ2-5; 9 nucleotides agree with TRBD1. The source of this sequence is a human donor with multiple sclerosis. Sample: CD8+ T cells from PBMCs. The chain's CDR3 is CASRRQRQGVSPYF. Here the CDR3 DNA reads TGTGCCAGCAGACGTCAGCGACAGGGGGTTTCCCCGTACTTC.